This T cell receptor beta chain came from a study of OX40 agonist ivuxolimab in advanced cancers. Regarding the complete study: Ivuxolimab, which targeted the costimulatory receptor OX40 (CD134), was an agonistic, fully human IgG2 monoclonal antibody. The purpose of peripheral TCRbeta sequencing was to test whether ivuxolimab changed TCR sequence diversity and led to clonal T-cell expansion. In the dose-escalation cohort, roughly 80% of patients were male, and the mean age was roughly 60 years, with a range of about 20 to 79. Of the roughly 51 patients in dose escalation, about 19 had hepatocellular carcinoma, some 15 had melanoma, 9 had renal cell carcinoma and 9 had head and neck cancer. The paper reports the monotherapy dose-escalation portion (N ≈ 50 patients) of the phase I ivuxolimab trial. Three dose-escalation patients achieved partial responses, one with hepatocellular carcinoma and two with cutaneous melanoma. Patients were allowed to have had prior anti-PD-1, anti-PD-L1 or anti-CTLA-4 therapy, and approximately 41% of the dose-escalation patients had previously received checkpoint inhibitors. Intravenous ivuxolimab was administered to patients every 2 weeks at six dose levels: 0.01, 0.1, 0.3, 1.5, 3 and 10 mg/kg. What the study reported, not specific to this receptor: In partial responders in the 0.1-3.0 mg/kg groups, normalized peripheral clonal expansion was found to be among the lowest, especially among CD8+ T cells. At doses of 0.1 to 3.0 mg/kg, clonal expansion of both CD4+ and CD8+ T cells in blood was seen between baseline and week 6. Low levels of normalized T-cell clonal expansion were also seen in some patients who did not respond. After ivuxolimab, more expanded clones were found on average in CD8+ T cells than in CD4+ T cells. The antigen specificity of the clonally expanded peripheral T cells was not determined.

Genomic DNA was isolated from the sorted cells so that the TCRbeta CDR3 region could be sequenced. The immunoSEQ Assay was used to sequence the TCRbeta CDR3 regions. TCRdb limited this immuneACCESS table to in-frame rearrangements with V and J called. A share of clones is missing; checked studies link under half to unresolved V genes, and the rest is unexplained. This sample holds 45,000 to 60,000 clones; approximately 90% were observed only once. The ten largest clones add up to roughly 13% of the sample. Patients with autoimmune disease history or receiving systemic immunosuppression were excluded from the trial. Peripheral blood for TCR sequencing was collected from all dose cohorts at baseline, on cycle 4 day 1, and on cycle 7 day 1. Samples were obtained from an open-label, multicenter, first-in-human phase I dose-escalation trial of ivuxolimab. Adults with locally advanced or metastatic head and neck squamous cell, hepatocellular, melanoma or renal cell carcinoma were enrolled in the trial. Before TCR sequencing, CD4+ and CD8+ T cells were separately sorted from peripheral blood.

The CDR3 covers 15 residues, taking in both the cysteine and the phenylalanine. Solely the CDR3 DNA is kept, with 45 bases framed from the first base. CDR1 is given as SGHTS and CDR2 as YDEGEE, both from the germline V gene. Deletion took 1 base off V and 4 bases off J, with a span of 12 bases between the germline ends. About this clone itself: Its target antigen remains unknown. Within one base of it there is no much larger clone, and no base qualities were kept.

The sequenced sample was CD4+ or CD8+ T cells sorted from blood, obtained in a trial of the OX40 agonist ivuxolimab. The TCR was taken from an adult with an advanced solid tumor such as melanoma, head and neck, liver or kidney cancer. Rearrangement joined TRBV5-8 to TRBJ2-1, with no confident D gene call. The DNA is TGTGCCAGCAGCTTGCTGGCAAACAGTTACAATGAGCAGTTCTTC. This yields the protein CASSLLANSYNEQFF.